This passage covers 13 T cell receptor beta chains from one sample sequenced in a study of cytomegalovirus exposure and HLA in healthy donors. A multiplex PCR was run with 60 Vbeta primers and 13 Jbeta primers. Only in-frame clones appear in the TCRdb table, and some are missing; sequencing was by immunoSEQ multiplex PCR. Among about 130,000 clones listed, 75% to 85% were seen once. The specimen was PBMCs. Receptor source: a woman in her thirties or forties in good health and CMV-seropositive.

The genes are TRBV28 and TRBJ2-7; 14 bases are shared with TRBD2. The germline V gene encodes CDR1 MDHEN and CDR2 SYDVKM. The V and J ends lost 5 bases and 12 bases, in that order; junction bases with no gene match: 9. This CDR3 has 14 residues. The CDR3 bases are TGTGCCAGCAGTCAAATCGGACTAGCGGGGGGTTGGTACTTC. Amino acids: CASSQIGLAGGWYF. The variable domain in full, completed from reference TRBV28 and TRBJ2-7, reads DVKVTQSSRYLVKRTGEKVFLECVQDMDHENMFWYRQDPGLGLRLIYFSYDVKMKEKGDIPEGYSVSREKKERFSLILESASTNQTSMYLCASSQIGLAGGWYFGPGTRLTVT.

The gene calls are TRBV19 and TRBJ2-7, with TRBD2 identical over 14 bases. V was clipped by 3 bases and J by 4 bases; unmatched bases: 2. Germline values: CDR1 LNHDA, CDR2 SQIVND (reference sequence). The CDR3 contains 15 residues. The DNA for the CDR3 is TGTGCCAGTAGTATGGGGACTAGCGGGGGATACGAGCAGTACTTC. Protein sequence: CASSMGTSGGYEQYF.

The V call is TRBV7-9, the J call TRBJ1-1; D is unclear. This CDR3 has 12 residues. V was pared by 9 bases and J by 2 bases, with 10 bases between. The germline CDR1 and CDR2 sequences are SEHNR and FQNEAQ (reference sequence). CDR3 bases: TGTGCCAGTAGTATTTTTAACACTGAAGCTTTCTTT. Protein: CASSIFNTEAFF. The whole variable domain, filled in from reference TRBV7-9 and TRBJ1-1, reads DTGVSQNPRHKITKRGQNVTFRCDPISEHNRLYWYRQTLGQGPEFLTYFQNEAQLEKSRLLSDRFSAERPKGSFSTLEIQRTEQGDSAMYLCASSIFNTEAFFGQGTRLTVV.

Worth noting for this clone: This sample includes further DNA sequences coding for the same CDR3. The chain uses TRBV27 and TRBJ1-5; D remains unclear. The CDR3 sequence is 13 residues long. Germline V gives CDR1 MNHEY, CDR2 SMNVEV (reference sequence). Trimming cost V 0 bases and J 4 bases, with 4 bases left between them. For the CDR3, the DNA is TGTGCCAGCAGTTTATCCGGGAATCAGCCCCAGCATTTT. This encodes CASSLSGNQPQHF.

The chain employs TRBV5-4 and TRBJ2-3, with 16 nucleotides matching TRBD2. V gave up 4 bases and J gave up 3 bases; unmatched junction bases: 11. CDR1 and CDR2 (germline): SGHNT, YYREEE (reference sequence). The CDR3 is made up of 19 amino acids. CDR3 in DNA: TGTGCCAGCAGCAAAGGGACTAGCGGGAGGGGGGGGTGGACAGATACGCAGTATTTT. Translating it yields CASSKGTSGRGGWTDTQYF.

The chain employs TRBV7-9 and TRBJ2-5, with a possible D match to TRBD2 (5 bases). CDR3 length: 15 residues. V shed 5 bases and J shed 1 base, with 14 bases lying between them. Germline-derived CDR1 and CDR2 are SEHNR and FQNEAQ (reference sequence). The CDR3 DNA follows: TGTGCCAGCAGCCGGCTCACTAGAGGCCAAGAGACCCAGTACTTC. Amino acid sequence: CASSRLTRGQETQYF.

In this sample, this clone turned up a few times. The genes are TRBV25-1 and TRBJ2-5, with D hard to call. Germline V lookup: CDR1 MGHDK, CDR2 SYGVNS. V lost 6 bases and J lost 2, with 13 bases in between. The CDR3 runs to 14 residues. The CDR3 nucleotides read TGTGCCAGCAGACCTCCAAATACACAAGAGACCCAGTACTTC. Residues: CASRPPNTQETQYF. The full variable domain, in which reference TRBV25-1 and TRBJ2-5 provide the parts outside the CDR3, is EADIYQTPRYLVIGTGKKITLECSQTMGHDKMYWYQQDPGMELHLIHYSYGVNSTEKGDLSSESTVSRIRTEHFPLTLESARPSHTSQYLCASRPPNTQETQYFGPGTRLLVL.

This sequence joins TRBV10-3 and TRBJ2-3; 9 nucleotides align to TRBD1. The trim removed 5 bases at V and 6 bases at J, leaving 9 bases unmatched. The germline V gene has CDR1 ENHRY and CDR2 SYGVKD. The length of the CDR3 is 15 residues. CDR3 protein: CAISPTGQGGDTQYF. CDR3 nucleotides: TGTGCCATCAGTCCAACGGGACAGGGAGGGGATACGCAGTATTTT.

The gene calls are TRBV5-1 and TRBJ2-1; possibly TRBD2 for D (7 bases). V was pared by 2 bases and J by 9 bases, with 15 bases between. The CDR3 length is 14 residues. Germline V lookup: CDR1 SGHRS, CDR2 YFSETQ. CDR3 bases: TGCGCCAGCAGCTTCGAGGGGGGGAGTTTTGAGCAGTTCTTC. Amino acids: CASSFEGGSFEQFF.

The chain has TRBV9 and TRBJ1-1; D is possibly TRBD1 (5 bases). CDR3 length: 17 amino acids. Germline lookup yields CDR1 SGDLS and CDR2 YYNGEE. V was shortened by 2 bases and J by 0 bases, with 17 bases between the two germline ends. CDR3 sequence: CASSVDPMGGLNTEAFF. DNA for the CDR3: TGTGCCAGCAGCGTGGACCCGATGGGGGGATTGAACACTGAAGCTTTCTTT.

The V and J genes are TRBV27 and TRBJ2-1; 7 nucleotides match TRBD1. Per germline, CDR1 MNHEY and CDR2 SMNVEV (reference sequence). Germline trimming cut 3 bases from V and 5 bases from J; bases unmatched to any gene: 7. This CDR3 contains 15 residues. The CDR3 sequence: CASSFPRQGHNEQFF. Written as DNA, the CDR3 is TGTGCCAGCAGTTTCCCGCGACAGGGACACAATGAGCAGTTCTTC.

The J gene is TRBJ2-1, the V gene TRBV4-1, with 10 positions matching TRBD2. The length of the CDR3 is 17 residues. From germline, CDR1 is MGHRA and CDR2 YSYEKL. The J segment lost 5 bases and the V segment lost 3 bases, leaving 10 bases of the junction unmatched. DNA of the CDR3: TGCGCCAGCAGCCAGTCATGGGCTAGCGGGGGCCACAATGAGCAGTTCTTC. This codes for CASSQSWASGGHNEQFF.

This chain links TRBV6-5 with TRBJ2-7; the D is unclear. This CDR3 contains 12 residues. Germline-derived CDR1 and CDR2 are MNHEY and SVGAGI. V lost 5 bases and J lost 7, with 12 bases in between. The CDR3: CASSPYPPEQYF. The CDR3 nucleotides are TGTGCCAGCAGTCCCTACCCCCCTGAGCAGTACTTC.